These 5 T cell receptor beta chains share one sample of origin, sequenced in a study of T cell responses to AZD1222 COVID-19 vaccine (dated by TCRdb to the early 2020s). Reading the label with the study, this specimen's time point is: about 28 days (+/-7) after the second vaccine dose. Receptor libraries were prepared by the immunoSEQ multiplex PCR assay. TCRdb stores this immuneACCESS table with in-frame sequences only. Part of the clones is absent; in the studies checked, under half of the shortfall reflects unresolved V genes, and no reason is known for the rest. Recorded for this sample are some 150,000 clones; 75% to 95% of them occurred a single time. The ten biggest clones cover 3% to 3.5% of the sample. The input for sequencing was peripheral blood, taken 28 days after the second AZD1222 dose. These receptors all come from an adult who received the AZD1222 COVID-19 vaccine.

The CDR3 bases are TGTGCCAGCTCACCAGGCAGCCGTCTCTTGGAAGCTTTCTTT. It is translated as CASSPGSRLLEAFF. The V call is TRBV18, the J call TRBJ1-1; the D is unclear. Germline V gene sequence: CDR1 KGHSH, CDR2 LQKENI. CDR3 length: 14 residues. The germline V and J ends were trimmed by 2 bases and 8 bases, with 15 bases remaining between them.

V and J are TRBV5-4 and TRBJ1-4, with 8 bases matching TRBD1. V gave up 4 bases and J gave up 6 bases; unmatched junction bases: 11. Germline CDR1 and CDR2: SGHNT and YYREEE (reference sequence). The CDR3 extends over 16 amino acids. Written as DNA, the CDR3 is TGTGCCAGCAGCCTGGGGGGGAGGACAGGGTATGAAAAACTGTTTTTT. Its protein product is CASSLGGRTGYEKLFF.

The chain employs TRBV7-9 and TRBJ2-1; 8 bases align to TRBD2. The trim removed 5 bases at V and 5 bases at J, leaving 11 bases unmatched. The CDR3 is made up of 16 amino acids. Germline assignment: CDR1 SEHNR and CDR2 FQNEAQ (reference sequence). Here the CDR3 DNA reads TGTGCCAGCAGCCCCCGCGTTCGAGCGGGAGACAATGAGCAGTTCTTC. Its protein is CASSPRVRAGDNEQFF.

The chain links TRBV9 to TRBJ2-1; 7 nucleotides match TRBD2. Germline CDR1 reads SGDLS; CDR2 reads YYNGEE. J lost 5 bases, V lost 3 bases, and 11 bases had no gene match. This CDR3 spans 16 amino acids. CDR3 sequence: CASSAPLAEVDNEQFF. CDR3 DNA sequence: TGTGCCAGCAGCGCGCCTCTAGCGGAGGTCGACAATGAGCAGTTCTTC.

The chain has TRBV7-2 and TRBJ2-1, with 13 bases identical to TRBD2. Per germline, CDR1 SGHTA and CDR2 FQGNSA. The CDR3 totals 14 residues. J was trimmed by 12 bases and V by 1 base; bases with no gene match: 3. As DNA, the CDR3 is TGTGCCAGCAGCTTAGAGGGACTAGCGGGAACGCAGTTCTTC. Its translation: CASSLEGLAGTQFF.